This paragraph reports one T cell receptor (beta chain). These data belong to a study of control samples from healthy donors and cancer patients. V gave up 1 base and J gave up 4 bases, with 14 bases separating them. Germline loops: CDR1 MGHRA, CDR2 YSYEKL. This CDR3 spans 16 amino acids. Method: immunoSEQ multiplex PCR; TCRdb's copy keeps in-frame clones and lacks some. Counted here are 55,000 to 90,000 clones, roughly 84% occurring once; the ten biggest clones make up 25% to 35%. This sequence joins TRBV4-1 and TRBJ1-5; TRBD1 is a possible D gene (6 bases). The sample comprised blood. The TCR comes from a man in his forties or fifties in good health. The CDR3 loop reads CASSQVAGEGNQPQHF. CDR3 nucleotide sequence: TGCGCCAGCAGCCAAGTTGCAGGGGAAGGGAATCAGCCCCAGCATTTT.